This TCR beta chain originates from a study of beta chain features in type 1 diabetes. About the research overall: Healthy donors resembled patients in age, gender and cell yields.

What was sequenced were expressed TCRB transcripts, since all of the isolated RNA had been reverse transcribed. Naive, central memory and regulatory T cell samples averaged roughly 3.6 million reads. The assay was immunoSEQ multiplex PCR, and TCRdb's table has in-frame clones only and misses some. Of some 330,000 clones listed, roughly an eighth are singletons. Trimming removed 3 bases from V and 6 bases from J, with 9 bases in between. Germline V gene lookup returns CDR1 SEHNR and CDR2 FQNEAQ (reference sequence). This CDR3 spans 13 amino acids. In all sorted populations, purity surpassed 98%. Whole-study results and caveats: For Type 1 diabetes patients, all four CD4+ subsets carried TCRB CDR3s that were moderately but significantly shorter. Amplification by PCR could prefer shorter templates, with the same effect in patients and controls.

Concerning this clone itself: Its antigen is as yet unknown. The sample has other DNA sequences that encode this CDR3 too.

The chain couples TRBV7-9 to TRBJ1-5; D ambiguous. The clonotype originates from a woman under 30 with type 1 diabetes. Sequencing was carried out using naive CD4+ T cells from blood. The CDR3 DNA reads TGTGCCAGCAGCTTCAGCCCGGGTCAGCCCCAGCATTTT. Encoded protein: CASSFSPGQPQHF.